A single sample is the source of the 5 T cell receptor beta chains below, sequenced in a study of blood T cell repertoires in COVID-19. Sequencing used immunoSEQ multiplex PCR; TCRdb keeps in-frame clones, though not all of them. The profile shows about 270,000 clones, about 87% of them singletons. The sequenced sample consisted of peripheral blood. All receptors derive from a woman between 50 and 59 years old with acute or convalescent COVID-19.

Note on this clone: Other DNA sequences in this specimen translate into the identical CDR3. The chain couples TRBV3-1 (or the pseudogene TRBV3-2) to TRBJ2-1; TRBD1 matches at 7 bases. The CDR3 length is 15 residues. The germline V gene has CDR1 LGHDT and CDR2 YNNKEL (reference sequence). Unmatched junction bases numbered 4, after V lost 2 bases and J lost 3 bases. The DNA of the CDR3 is TGTGCCAGCAGCCAATGGGACAGAGTCTACAATGAGCAGTTCTTC. Its translation is CASSQWDRVYNEQFF.

Note on this clone: The sample carries other DNA sequences with the same CDR3. The chain recombines TRBV2 with TRBJ2-3, with TRBD1 matching 12 bases. V was pared by 6 bases and J by 4 bases, with 5 bases of the junction left unmatched. From germline, CDR1 is SNHLY and CDR2 FYNNEI. The CDR3 extends over 15 amino acids. CDR3 nucleotide sequence: TGTGCCAGCAGCGCGGGACAGGGGGCGGCAGATACGCAGTATTTT. Translated: CASSAGQGAADTQYF.

The chain has TRBV5-1 and TRBJ2-1; D possibly corresponds to TRBD2 (6 bases). The V gene lost 0 bases and the J gene lost 5 bases, with 15 bases spanning the gap. CDR3 length: 16 amino acids. CDR1 SGHRS and CDR2 YFSETQ come from the germline V gene. DNA for the CDR3: TGCGCCAGCAGCTTGGACGGGAGCGGAGGAAACAATGAGCAGTTCTTC. This gives the protein CASSLDGSGGNNEQFF.

The chain recombines TRBV5-6 with TRBJ2-1, with 11 positions matching TRBD2. Germline loops: CDR1 SGHDT, CDR2 YYEEEE. The V gene end was trimmed by 2 bases and the J gene end by 2 bases; junction bases not matched to a gene: 3. The CDR3 runs 16 residues. In nucleotides, the CDR3 is TGTGCCAGCAGCTTCGGGACTAGCGGCCCCTACAATGAGCAGTTCTTC. This encodes CASSFGTSGPYNEQFF.

This chain links TRBV18 with TRBJ1-3; the match to TRBD1 covers 7 bases. The length of the CDR3 is 16 residues. Germline CDR1 KGHSH, CDR2 LQKENI. The trim removed 4 bases at V and 0 bases at J, leaving 6 bases unmatched. The CDR3 region has the DNA TGTGCCAGCTCACGCGAGACAGGGACCTCTGGAAACACCATATATTTT. It translates to CASSRETGTSGNTIYF. Variable domain in full (rest from reference TRBV18 and TRBJ1-3): NAGVMQNPRHLVRRRGQEARLRCSPMKGHSHVYWYRQLPEEGLKFMVYLQKENIIDESGMPKERFSAEFPKEGPSILRIQQVVRGDSAAYFCASSRETGTSGNTIYFGEGSWLTVV.